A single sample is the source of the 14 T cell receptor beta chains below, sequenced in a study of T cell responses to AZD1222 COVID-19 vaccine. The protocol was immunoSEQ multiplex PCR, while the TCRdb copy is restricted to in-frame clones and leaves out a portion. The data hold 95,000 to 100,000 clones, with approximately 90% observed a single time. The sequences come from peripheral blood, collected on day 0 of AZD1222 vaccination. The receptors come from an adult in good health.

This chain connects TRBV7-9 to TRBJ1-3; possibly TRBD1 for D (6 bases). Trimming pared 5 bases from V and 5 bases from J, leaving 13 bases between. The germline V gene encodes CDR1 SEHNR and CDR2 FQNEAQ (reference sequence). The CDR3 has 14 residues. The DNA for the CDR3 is TGTGCCAGCAGCCCGAACACAGGGCGAAACACCATATATTTT. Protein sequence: CASSPNTGRNTIYF.

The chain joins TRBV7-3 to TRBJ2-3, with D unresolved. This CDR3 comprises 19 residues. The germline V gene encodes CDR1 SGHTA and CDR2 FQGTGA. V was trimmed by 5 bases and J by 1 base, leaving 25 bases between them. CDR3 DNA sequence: TGTGCCAGCAGCCAAATGGCGTCAGGACCCCCTCTGGGCACAGATACGCAGTATTTT. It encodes CASSQMASGPPLGTDTQYF.

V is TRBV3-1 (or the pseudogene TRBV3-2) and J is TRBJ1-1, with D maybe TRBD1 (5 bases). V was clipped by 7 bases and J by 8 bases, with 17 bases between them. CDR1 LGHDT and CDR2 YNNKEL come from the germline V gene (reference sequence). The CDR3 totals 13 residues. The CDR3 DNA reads TGTGCCAGCATCAGTGGACCGGGGCAAGAAGCTTTCTTT. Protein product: CASISGPGQEAFF.

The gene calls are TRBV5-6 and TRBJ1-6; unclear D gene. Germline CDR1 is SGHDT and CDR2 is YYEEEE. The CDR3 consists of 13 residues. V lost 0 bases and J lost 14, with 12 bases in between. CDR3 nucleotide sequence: TGTGCCAGCAGCTTGGTCAGGCGCGGGGCCCTCCACTTT. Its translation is CASSLVRRGALHF. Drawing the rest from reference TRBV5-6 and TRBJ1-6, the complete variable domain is DAGVTQSPTHLIKTRGQQVTLRCSPKSGHDTVSWYQQALGQGPQFIFQYYEEEERQRGNFPDRFSGHQFPNYSSELNVNALLLGDSALYLCASSLVRRGALHFGNGTRLTVT.

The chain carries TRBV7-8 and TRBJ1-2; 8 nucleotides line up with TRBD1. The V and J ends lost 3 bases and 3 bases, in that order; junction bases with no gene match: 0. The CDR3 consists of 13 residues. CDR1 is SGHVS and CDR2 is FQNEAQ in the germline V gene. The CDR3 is CASSLDRDYGYTF. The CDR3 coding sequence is TGTGCCAGCAGCTTGGACAGGGACTATGGCTACACCTTC.

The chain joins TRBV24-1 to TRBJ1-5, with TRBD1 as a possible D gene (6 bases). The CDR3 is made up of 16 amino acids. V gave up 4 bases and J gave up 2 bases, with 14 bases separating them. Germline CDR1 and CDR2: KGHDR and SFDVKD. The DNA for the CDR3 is TGTGCCACCAGTGAAGGGGCAGGGGACGGCAATCAGCCCCAGCATTTT. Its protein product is CATSEGAGDGNQPQHF.

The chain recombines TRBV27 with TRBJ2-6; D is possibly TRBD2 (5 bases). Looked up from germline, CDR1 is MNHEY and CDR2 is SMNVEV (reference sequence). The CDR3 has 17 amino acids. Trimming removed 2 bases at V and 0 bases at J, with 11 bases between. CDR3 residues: CASSLIKGSSGANVLTF. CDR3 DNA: TGTGCCAGCAGTTTAATTAAAGGGAGCTCTGGGGCCAACGTCCTGACTTTC.

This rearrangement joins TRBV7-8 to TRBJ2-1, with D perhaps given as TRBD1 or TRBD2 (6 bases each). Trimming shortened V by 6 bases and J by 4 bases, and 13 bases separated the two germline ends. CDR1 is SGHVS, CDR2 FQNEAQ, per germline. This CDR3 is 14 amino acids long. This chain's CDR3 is CASRDGGPYNEQFF. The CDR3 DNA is TGTGCCAGCAGGGATGGGGGGCCTTACAATGAGCAGTTCTTC.

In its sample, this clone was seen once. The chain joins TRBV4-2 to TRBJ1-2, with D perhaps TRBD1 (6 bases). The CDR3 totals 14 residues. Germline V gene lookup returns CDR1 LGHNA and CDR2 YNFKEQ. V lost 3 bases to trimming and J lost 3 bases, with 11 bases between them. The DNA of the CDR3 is TGTGCCAGCAGCCATGCACAGGGCGACTATGGCTACACCTTC. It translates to CASSHAQGDYGYTF.

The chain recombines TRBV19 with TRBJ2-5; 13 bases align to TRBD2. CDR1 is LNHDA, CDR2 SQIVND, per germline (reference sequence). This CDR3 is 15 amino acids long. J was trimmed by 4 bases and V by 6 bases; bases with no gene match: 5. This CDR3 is CASRTGTSGAETQYF. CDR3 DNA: TGTGCCAGTAGGACCGGGACTAGCGGGGCAGAGACCCAGTACTTC.

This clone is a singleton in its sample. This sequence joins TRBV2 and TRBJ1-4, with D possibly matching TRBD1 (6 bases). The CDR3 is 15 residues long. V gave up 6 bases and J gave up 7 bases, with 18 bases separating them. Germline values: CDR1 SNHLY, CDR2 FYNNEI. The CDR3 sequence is CASSRGPPGVEKLFF. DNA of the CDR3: TGTGCCAGCAGCCGCGGGCCCCCAGGGGTTGAAAAACTGTTTTTT.

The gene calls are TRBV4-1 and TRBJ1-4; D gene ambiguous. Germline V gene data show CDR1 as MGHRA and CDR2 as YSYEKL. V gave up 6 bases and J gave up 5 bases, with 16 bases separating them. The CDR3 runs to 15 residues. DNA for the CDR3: TGCGCCAGCAGTGCTCTGCCGACACGAAATGAAAAACTGTTTTTT. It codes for CASSALPTRNEKLFF.

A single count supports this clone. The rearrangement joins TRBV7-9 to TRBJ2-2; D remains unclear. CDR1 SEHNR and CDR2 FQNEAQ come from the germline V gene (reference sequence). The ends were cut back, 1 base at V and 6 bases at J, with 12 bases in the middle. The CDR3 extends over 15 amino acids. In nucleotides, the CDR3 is TGTGCCAGCAGCTTAGTGGGGTCCTGGCCCGGGGAGCTGTTTTTT. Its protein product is CASSLVGSWPGELFF. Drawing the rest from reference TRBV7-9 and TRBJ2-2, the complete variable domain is DTGVSQNPRHKITKRGQNVTFRCDPISEHNRLYWYRQTLGQGPEFLTYFQNEAQLEKSRLLSDRFSAERPKGSFSTLEIQRTEQGDSAMYLCASSLVGSWPGELFFGEGSRLTVL.

The CDR3 DNA reads TGTGCCAGCAGGGGAGAAACAGGGAGCACTGAAGCTTTCTTT. Amino acids: CASRGETGSTEAFF. This chain links TRBV28 with TRBJ1-1; weak D call: TRBD1 (6 bases). V lost 6 bases to trimming and J lost 4 bases, with 15 bases between them. Germline V gene data show CDR1 as MDHEN and CDR2 as SYDVKM. There are 14 residues in the CDR3.